This entry is about one TCR beta chain. This clonotype was recorded only once. The specificity of this receptor is unknown. No quality values exist for individual bases; no much larger clone is one base distant. Weak support is all one read offers. Per the publication, the treatment or condition label means: roughly nine-day PBMC culture with coronavirus spike peptide pools or control peptides (ViraFEST assay). To expand antigen-specific T cells with peptide pools and then pick out the expanded clonotypes through TCR sequencing, the study relied on the ViraFEST assay. The convalescent patients' positive SARS-CoV-2 PCR tests fell between March and December 2020, which was before the Alpha, Beta and Delta variants emerged in the United States. More than 1.5 million PBMCs per well were cultured in IMDM with roughly 5% human AB serum and around 10 IU/ml IL-2, plus 10 ug/ml peptide pools. Half of the culture medium was replaced with fresh IL-2-containing medium on days 3 and 7. CD4+ T cells were isolated after around 11 days of culture through negative selection using the EasySep CD4+ T cell isolation kit. PBMCs were separated from whole blood using Ficoll-Paque Plus gradient centrifugation and then either used fresh or cryopreserved at -140C. In general, triplicate wells were set up for every culture condition.

Libraries were prepared through PCR. TCR sequencing of DNA from cultured CD4+ T cells used the Oncomine TCR Beta short-read assay at the Johns Hopkins FTIC core. The QIAamp micro DNA kit was used to extract genomic DNA from the cultured CD4+ T cells. Oncomine TCR Beta libraries made from cultured CD4+ T cells were pooled using unique dual indexes and sequenced on an Illumina iSeq 100. The original pipeline was this. Non-productive sequences were filtered out, and CDR3s that did not start with C, did not end with F or W, or were shorter than 7 amino acids were discarded. Antigen-specific clonotypes were identified using the MANAFEST web application through comparison of peptide-stimulated wells with reference and other culture wells. To be called positive, a clone needed an FDR below 0.05, an odds ratio above 5, and a productive frequency above 0.1% in at least two of three replicate wells. A clonotype was classed as cross-reactive if the clonotype showed significant expansion both in SARS-CoV-2 spike wells and in at least one common cold coronavirus spike condition. Levenshtein distances (stringdist) and unrooted phylogenetic trees (ape) in R version 3.6.1 were used to assess CDR3 homology. TCRdb reprocessed the public reads (quality trimming at Q25 with fastp, clone calling with MiXCR) and kept in-frame beta chains. Rows matching on CDR3 protein sequence are summarized as one entry with the most common DNA and genes. TCRdb's processing, not the study's, gives the V and J calls here. The sample table contains over 10,000 distinct CDR3 sequences; only one count was recorded for roughly 75% of them. Approximately 10% of the sample comes from the top ten.

There are 15 amino acids in the CDR3, from cysteine to phenylalanine inclusive. Only the CDR3 part of the read is kept: 45 bases, read in frame from the first base. At the junction V is shortened by 6 bases and J by 4 bases, with 13 bases in between. The data were obtained in a study of vaccination and CD4 T cells after COVID-19 (dated by TCRdb to 2021 to 2024). In terms of the full investigation: Convalescent patients had a positive SARS-CoV-2 result on nasal swab PCR, and of these patients, fewer than ten had mild disease and one had severe disease. The convalescent cohort included six males and four females, with two Hispanic individuals, seven Caucasians, two Asians and one multiracial person. Participants received two doses of either the Pfizer-BioNTech BNT162b2 vaccine (n=8) or the Moderna mRNA-1273 vaccine (n=2). Post-COVID blood samples from convalescent patients were collected a median of roughly 100 days after diagnosis, with a range of 35 to 161 days. Post-vaccine blood samples were obtained a median of around 74 days after the second vaccine dose, with a range of about 13 to 250 days. For stimulating the cultures, overlapping spike peptide pools were used, derived from SARS-CoV-2 as well as from the common cold coronaviruses HCoV-NL63, HCoV-OC43 and HCoV-229E. In control cultures, a CEFX viral epitope pool was used as positive control, an HIV-1 Nef peptide pool was used as negative control, or no peptide was added. In around ten COVID-19 convalescent patients and a few infection-naive healthy vaccine recipients, the spike-specific CD4+ TCR repertoire before mRNA vaccination was compared with the repertoire after mRNA vaccination.

The research as a whole found: The number of convalescent patients in the study was relatively small, and the study did not examine early timepoints following natural infection. Although the median number of SARS-CoV-2-reactive clonotypes went up from 20 to 25 after infection to 30 to 45 after vaccination, the increase was not significant. In convalescent patients, a median about 84% of post-vaccine SARS-CoV-2-reactive clones were detected only after vaccination, and vaccine-specific priming was suggested by this finding. In convalescent patients, nearly all vaccine-specific clones (304 of 307) were found to be mono-reactive for SARS-CoV-2 spike rather than cross-reactive with common cold coronaviruses.

The receptor was derived from a human donor who had recovered from COVID-19. The specimen was CD4+ T cells from blood, cultured in vitro. The rearrangement combines TRBV12-3 or TRBV12-4 with TRBJ2-6, with the identity of the D gene unclear. The CDR3 has the sequence CASSTMGFGANVLTF. The nucleotide sequence is given as TGTGCCAGCAGCACGATGGGGTTCGGGGCCAACGTCCTGACTTTC.